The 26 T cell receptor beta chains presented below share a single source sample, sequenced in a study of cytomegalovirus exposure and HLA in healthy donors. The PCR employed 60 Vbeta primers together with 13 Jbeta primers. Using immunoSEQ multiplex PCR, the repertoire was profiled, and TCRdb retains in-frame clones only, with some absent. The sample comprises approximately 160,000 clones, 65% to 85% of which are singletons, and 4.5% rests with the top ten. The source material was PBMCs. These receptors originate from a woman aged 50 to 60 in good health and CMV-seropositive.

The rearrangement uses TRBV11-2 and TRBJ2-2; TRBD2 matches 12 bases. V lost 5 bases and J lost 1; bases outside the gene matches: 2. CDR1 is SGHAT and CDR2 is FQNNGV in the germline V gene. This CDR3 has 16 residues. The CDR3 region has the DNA TGTGCCAGCAGCCCACTAGCGGGGGGGAACACCGGGGAGCTGTTTTTT. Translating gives CASSPLAGGNTGELFF.

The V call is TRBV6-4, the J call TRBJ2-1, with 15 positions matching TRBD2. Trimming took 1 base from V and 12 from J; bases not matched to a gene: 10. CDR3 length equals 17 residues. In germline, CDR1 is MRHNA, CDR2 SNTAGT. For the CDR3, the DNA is TGTGCCAGCAGTGACTTGCCTCCGGGACTAGCGGGGGGAGGGCAGTTCTTC. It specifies CASSDLPPGLAGGGQFF.

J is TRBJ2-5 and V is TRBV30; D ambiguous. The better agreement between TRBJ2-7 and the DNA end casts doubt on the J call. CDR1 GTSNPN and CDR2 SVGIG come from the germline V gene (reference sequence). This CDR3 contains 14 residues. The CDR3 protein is CAWSGVTNSYEQYF. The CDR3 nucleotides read TGTGCCTGGAGTGGGGTGACAAATTCCTACGAGCAGTACTTC.

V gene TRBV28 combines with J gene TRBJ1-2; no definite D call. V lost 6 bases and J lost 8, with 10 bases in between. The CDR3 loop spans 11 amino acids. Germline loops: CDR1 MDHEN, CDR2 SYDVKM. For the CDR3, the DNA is TGTGCCAGCAGACGAGGGTCGGGCTACACCTTC. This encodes CASRRGSGYTF.

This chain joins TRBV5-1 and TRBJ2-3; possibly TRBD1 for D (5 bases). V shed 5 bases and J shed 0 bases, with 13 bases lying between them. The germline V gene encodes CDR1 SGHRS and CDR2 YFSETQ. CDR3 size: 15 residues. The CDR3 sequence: CASRGLLQSTDTQYF. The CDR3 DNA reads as TGCGCCAGCAGGGGGCTTCTGCAGAGCACAGATACGCAGTATTTT.

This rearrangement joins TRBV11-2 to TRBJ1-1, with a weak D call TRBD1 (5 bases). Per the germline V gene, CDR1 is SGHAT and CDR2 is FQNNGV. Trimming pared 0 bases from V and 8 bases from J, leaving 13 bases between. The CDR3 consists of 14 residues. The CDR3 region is CASSLENIGVEAFF. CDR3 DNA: TGTGCCAGCAGCTTAGAAAATATAGGGGTAGAAGCTTTCTTT.

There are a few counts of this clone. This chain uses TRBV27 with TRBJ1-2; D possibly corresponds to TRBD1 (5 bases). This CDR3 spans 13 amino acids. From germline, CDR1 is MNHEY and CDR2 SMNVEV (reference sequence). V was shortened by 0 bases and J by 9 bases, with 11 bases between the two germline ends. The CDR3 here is CASSLSGTYSYTF. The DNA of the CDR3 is TGTGCCAGCAGTTTATCGGGGACTTACAGCTACACCTTC.

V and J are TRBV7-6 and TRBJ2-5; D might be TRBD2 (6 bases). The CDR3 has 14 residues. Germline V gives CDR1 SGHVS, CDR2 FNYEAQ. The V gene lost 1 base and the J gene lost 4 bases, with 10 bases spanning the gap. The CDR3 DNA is TGTGCCAGCAGCTTAGAGGTGGGGGGAGAGACCCAGTACTTC. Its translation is CASSLEVGGETQYF.

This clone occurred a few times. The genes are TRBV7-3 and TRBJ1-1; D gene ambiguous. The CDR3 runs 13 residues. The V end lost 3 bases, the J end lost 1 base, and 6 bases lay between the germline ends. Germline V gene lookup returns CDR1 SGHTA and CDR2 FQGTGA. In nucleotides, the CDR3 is TGTGCCAGCAGCTTCGGAGCGAACACTGAAGCTTTCTTT. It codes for CASSFGANTEAFF.

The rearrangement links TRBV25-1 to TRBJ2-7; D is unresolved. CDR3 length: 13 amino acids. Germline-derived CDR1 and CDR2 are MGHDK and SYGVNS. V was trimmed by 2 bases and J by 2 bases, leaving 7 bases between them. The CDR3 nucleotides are TGTGCCAGCAGTGAAACAGCTACCTACGAGCAGTACTTC. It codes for CASSETATYEQYF.

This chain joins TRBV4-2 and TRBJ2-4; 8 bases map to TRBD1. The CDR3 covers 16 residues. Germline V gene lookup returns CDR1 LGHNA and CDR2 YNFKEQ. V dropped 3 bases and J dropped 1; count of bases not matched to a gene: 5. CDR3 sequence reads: CASSHPRQGAKNIQYF. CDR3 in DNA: TGTGCCAGCAGCCACCCCAGACAGGGGGCCAAAAACATTCAGTACTTC.

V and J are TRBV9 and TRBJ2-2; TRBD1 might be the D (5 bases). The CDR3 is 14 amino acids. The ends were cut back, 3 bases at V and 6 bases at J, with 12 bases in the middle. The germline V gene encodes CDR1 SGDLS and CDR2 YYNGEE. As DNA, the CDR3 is TGTGCCAGCAGCGGCCGCAGGGTCCCCGGGGAGCTGTTTTTT. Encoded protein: CASSGRRVPGELFF.

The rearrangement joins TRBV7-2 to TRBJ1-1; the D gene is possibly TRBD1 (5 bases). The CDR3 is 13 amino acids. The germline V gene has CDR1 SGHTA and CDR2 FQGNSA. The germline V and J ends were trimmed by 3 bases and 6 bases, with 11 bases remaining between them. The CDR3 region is CASSLGRGSEAFF. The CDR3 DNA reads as TGTGCCAGCAGCTTGGGGCGGGGATCTGAAGCTTTCTTT. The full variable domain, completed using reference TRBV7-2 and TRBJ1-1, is GAGVSQSPSNKVTEKGKDVELRCDPISGHTALYWYRQSLGQGLEFLIYFQGNSAPDKSGLPSDRFSAERTGGSVSTLTIQRTQQEDSAVYLCASSLGRGSEAFFGQGTRLTVV.

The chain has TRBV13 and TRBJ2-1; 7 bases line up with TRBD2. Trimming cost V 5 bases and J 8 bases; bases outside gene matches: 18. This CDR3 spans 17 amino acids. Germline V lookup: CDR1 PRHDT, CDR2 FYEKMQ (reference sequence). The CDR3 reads CASSGTVRAGDTYEQFF. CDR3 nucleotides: TGTGCCAGCAGCGGAACGGTCCGCGCGGGAGATACGTATGAGCAGTTCTTC.

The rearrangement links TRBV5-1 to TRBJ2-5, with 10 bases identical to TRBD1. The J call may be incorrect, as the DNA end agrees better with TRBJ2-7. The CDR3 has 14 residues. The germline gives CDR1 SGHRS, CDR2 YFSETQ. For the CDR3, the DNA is TGCGCCAGCAGCACAAGACAGGGGGCGGCCGAGCAGTACTTC. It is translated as CASSTRQGAAEQYF.

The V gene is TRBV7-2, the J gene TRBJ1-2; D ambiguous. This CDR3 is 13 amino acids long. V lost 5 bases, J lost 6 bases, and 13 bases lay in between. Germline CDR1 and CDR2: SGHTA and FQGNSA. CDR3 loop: CASSHRGTDGYTF. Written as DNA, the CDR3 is TGTGCCAGCAGCCATCGAGGAACGGATGGCTACACCTTC.

The CDR3 sequence: CASSSAPAPGYTF. CDR3 bases: TGTGCCAGCAGCTCAGCACCAGCGCCCGGCTACACCTTC. The V and J genes are TRBV28 and TRBJ1-2; D remains ambiguous. Germline-derived CDR1 and CDR2 are MDHEN and SYDVKM. This CDR3 contains 13 residues. Between the trimmed V and J ends, which lost 6 bases and 8 bases, there was a span of 16 bases.

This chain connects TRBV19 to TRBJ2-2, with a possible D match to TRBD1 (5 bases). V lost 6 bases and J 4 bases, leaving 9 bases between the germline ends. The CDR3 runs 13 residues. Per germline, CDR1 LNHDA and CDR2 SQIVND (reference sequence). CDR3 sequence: CASRFQGTGELFF. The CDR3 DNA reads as TGTGCCAGTAGATTTCAGGGCACCGGGGAGCTGTTTTTT.

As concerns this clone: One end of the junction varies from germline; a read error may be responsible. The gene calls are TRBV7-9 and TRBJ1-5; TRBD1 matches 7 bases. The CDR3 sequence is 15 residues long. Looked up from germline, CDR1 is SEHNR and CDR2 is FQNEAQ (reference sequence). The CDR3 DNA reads TGTTCCAGCAGCTCGGGGACAGTAGGCAATCAGCCCCAGCATTTT. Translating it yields CSSSSGTVGNQPQHF.

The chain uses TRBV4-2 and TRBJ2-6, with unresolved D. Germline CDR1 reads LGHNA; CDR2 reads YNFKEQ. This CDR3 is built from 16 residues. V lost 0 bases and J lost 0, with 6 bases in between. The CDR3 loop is CASSQEQYSGANVLTF. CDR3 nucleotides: TGTGCCAGCAGCCAAGAACAGTACTCTGGGGCCAACGTCCTGACTTTC.

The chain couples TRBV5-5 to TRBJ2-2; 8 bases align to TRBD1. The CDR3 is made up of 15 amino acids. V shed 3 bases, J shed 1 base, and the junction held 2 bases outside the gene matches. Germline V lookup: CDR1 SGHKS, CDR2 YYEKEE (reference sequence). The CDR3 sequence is CASSSTGVNTGELFF. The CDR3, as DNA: TGTGCCAGCAGCTCGACAGGGGTGAACACCGGGGAGCTGTTTTTT. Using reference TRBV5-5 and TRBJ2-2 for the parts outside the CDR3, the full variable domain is DAGVTQSPTHLIKTRGQQVTLRCSPISGHKSVSWYQQVLGQGPQFIFQYYEKEERGRGNFPDRFSARQFPNYSSELNVNALLLGDSALYLCASSSTGVNTGELFFGEGSRLTVL.

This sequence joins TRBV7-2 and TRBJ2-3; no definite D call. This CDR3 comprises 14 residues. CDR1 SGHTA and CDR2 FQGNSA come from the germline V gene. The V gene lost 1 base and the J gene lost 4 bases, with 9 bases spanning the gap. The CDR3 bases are TGTGCCAGCAGCTTAGGGCGGAACGCAGATACGCAGTATTTT. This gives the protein CASSLGRNADTQYF.

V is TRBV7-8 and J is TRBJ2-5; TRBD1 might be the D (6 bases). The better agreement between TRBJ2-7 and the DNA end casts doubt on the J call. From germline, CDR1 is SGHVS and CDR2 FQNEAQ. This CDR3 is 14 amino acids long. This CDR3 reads CASSLGSGEYEQYF. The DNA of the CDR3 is TGTGCCAGCAGCTTAGGATCAGGGGAGTACGAGCAGTACTTC.

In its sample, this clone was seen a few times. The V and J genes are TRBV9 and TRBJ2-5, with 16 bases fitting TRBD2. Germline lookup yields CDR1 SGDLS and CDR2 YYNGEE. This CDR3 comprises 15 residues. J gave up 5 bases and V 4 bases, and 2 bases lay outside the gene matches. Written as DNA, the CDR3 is TGTGCCAGCAGCCCGGGACTAGCGGGGGGGGAGACCCAGTACTTC. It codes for CASSPGLAGGETQYF.

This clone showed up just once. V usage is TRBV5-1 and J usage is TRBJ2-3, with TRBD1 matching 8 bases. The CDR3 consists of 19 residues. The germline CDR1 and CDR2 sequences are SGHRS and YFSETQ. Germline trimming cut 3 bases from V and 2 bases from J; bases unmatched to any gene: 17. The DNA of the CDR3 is TGCGCCAGCAGCTACGGACAGGGTAGAGTTGGGGGTTCCACAGATACGCAGTATTTT. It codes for CASSYGQGRVGGSTDTQYF.

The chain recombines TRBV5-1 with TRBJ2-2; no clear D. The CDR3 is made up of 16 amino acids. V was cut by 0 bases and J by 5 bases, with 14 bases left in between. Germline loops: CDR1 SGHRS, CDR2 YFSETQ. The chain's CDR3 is CASSLEAEIWTGELFF. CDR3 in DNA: TGCGCCAGCAGCTTGGAGGCGGAGATATGGACCGGGGAGCTGTTTTTT.